The sample holds a few counts of the clone carrying this T cell receptor (beta chain). The sample comes from a study of beta chain features in type 1 diabetes. The overall study: All of the samples together had roughly 98 million sorted cells examined.

The CDR3 spans 13 residues. V gave up 7 bases and J gave up 0 bases, with 10 bases separating them. In germline, CDR1 is SQVTM, CDR2 ANQGSEA. Every bit of the isolated RNA underwent reverse transcription, so sequencing read expressed TCRB transcripts. Using immunoSEQ multiplex PCR, the repertoire was profiled, and TCRdb retains in-frame clones only, with some absent. The sample lists around 450,000 clones; about 10% were seen once. Sequencing used naive CD4+ T cells from blood. The gene calls are TRBV29-1 and TRBJ1-3; no clear D. This TCR was sampled from a woman in her late teens or twenties in good health. The CDR3 DNA sequence: TGCAGCGCCAGACGCGGCTCTGGAAACACCATATATTTT. It is translated as CSARRGSGNTIYF.